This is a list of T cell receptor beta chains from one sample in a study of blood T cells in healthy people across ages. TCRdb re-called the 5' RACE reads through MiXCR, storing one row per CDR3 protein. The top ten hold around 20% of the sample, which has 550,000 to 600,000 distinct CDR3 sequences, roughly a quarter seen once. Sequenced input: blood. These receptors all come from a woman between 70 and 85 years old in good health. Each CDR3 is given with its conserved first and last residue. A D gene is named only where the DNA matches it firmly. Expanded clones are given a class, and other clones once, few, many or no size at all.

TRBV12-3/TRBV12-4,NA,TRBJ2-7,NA,TGTGCCAGCAGTTTTTCCTCGAACGGCGACGAGCAGTACTTC,CASSFSSNGDEQYF
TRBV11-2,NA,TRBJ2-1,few,TGTGCCAGCAGCTTGGGGGGTTTTAATGAGCAGTTCTTC,CASSLGGFNEQFF
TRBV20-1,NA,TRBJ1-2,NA,TGCAGTGCTAGAGATGCCCCCCGCGATAACTATGGCTACACCTTC,CSARDAPRDNYGYTF
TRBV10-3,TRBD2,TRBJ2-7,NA,TGTGCCATCAGCCGGACTAGCGGGAGGACCTACGAGCAGTACTTC,CAISRTSGRTYEQYF
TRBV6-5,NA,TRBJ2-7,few,TGTGCCAGCAGCTCCCCTCCCAGCGAGCAGTACTTC,CASSSPPSEQYF
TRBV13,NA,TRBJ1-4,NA,TGTGCCAGCAGCTCATCGACAGCTAATGAAAAACTGTTTTTT,CASSSSTANEKLFF
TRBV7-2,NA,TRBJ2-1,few,TGTGCCAGCAGCCCAACTCGCAGAAATGAGCAGTTCTTC,CASSPTRRNEQFF
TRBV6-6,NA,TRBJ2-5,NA,TGTGCCAGCAGTTATTTGGGCAAGGCCAACTTC,CASSYLGKANF
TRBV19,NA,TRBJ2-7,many,TGTGCCAGTAGTATCGCCGACCTTTACTACGAGCAGTACTTC,CASSIADLYYEQYF
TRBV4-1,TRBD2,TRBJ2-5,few,TGCGCCAGCAGCCGAGTCGGGACTACCCCTCAAGAGACCCAGTACTTC,CASSRVGTTPQETQYF
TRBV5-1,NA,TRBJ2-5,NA,TGCGCCAGCAGCCCGCAGGGAAATGGAGAGACCCAGTACTTC,CASSPQGNGETQYF
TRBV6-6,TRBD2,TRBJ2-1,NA,TGTGCCAGCAGTTCGGCGGGGGTGTCCTACAATGAGCAGTTCTTC,CASSSAGVSYNEQFF
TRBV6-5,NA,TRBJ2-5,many,TGTGCCAGCGGGGGACTGCGCATAGGGACCCAGTACTTC,CASGGLRIGTQYF
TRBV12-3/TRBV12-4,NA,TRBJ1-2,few,TGTGCCAGCAGTCCCGGTGAGGGTACTTTCTTTGGCTACACCTTC,CASSPGEGTFFGYTF
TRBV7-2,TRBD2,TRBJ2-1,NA,TGTGCCAGCAGCCCGGAGCGCGGGAGCGGCAATGAGCAGTTCTTC,CASSPERGSGNEQFF
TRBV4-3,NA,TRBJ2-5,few,TGCGCCAGCAGCCAAGATTGGGCTCTCCGGGGGGAGACCCAGTACTTC,CASSQDWALRGETQYF
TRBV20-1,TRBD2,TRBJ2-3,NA,TGCAGTGCTGAACCTAGCGGGAGGGATACGCAGTATTTT,CSAEPSGRDTQYF
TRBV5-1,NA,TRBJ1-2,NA,TGCGCCAGAACCCCTGACAGGCTGAGATCTTATGGCTACACCTTC,CARTPDRLRSYGYTF
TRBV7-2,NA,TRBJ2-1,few,TGTGCCAGCAGCGCACGGGTGCTCCTGGACAATGAGCAGTTCTTC,CASSARVLLDNEQFF
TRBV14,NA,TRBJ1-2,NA,TGTGCCAGCAGCCCCGGGACAAGGGGCTATGGCTACACCTTC,CASSPGTRGYGYTF
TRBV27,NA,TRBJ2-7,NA,TGTGCCAGCGCTAGGTGGATCAACGAGCAGTACTTC,CASARWINEQYF
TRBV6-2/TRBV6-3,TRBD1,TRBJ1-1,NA,TGTGCCAGCAGGACGACAGGGTCGGCTTACACTGAAGCTTTCTTT,CASRTTGSAYTEAFF
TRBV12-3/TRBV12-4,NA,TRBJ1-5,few,TGTGCCAGCTGTTCCGGGGGGCAGCAGCCCCAGCATTTT,CASCSGGQQPQHF
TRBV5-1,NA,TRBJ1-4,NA,TGCGCCAGCAGCTTCCAGGGGACTGGAGAAAAACTGTTTTTT,CASSFQGTGEKLFF
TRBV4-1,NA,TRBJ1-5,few,TGCGCCAGCAGCCGCGTCGACGGCTTTTTTGTTTTGTTGCATTTT,CASSRVDGFFVLLHF
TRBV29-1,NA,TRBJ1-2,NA,TGCAGCGTTTGGTCCGCCGGCGTATTAAACTATGGCTACACCTTC,CSVWSAGVLNYGYTF
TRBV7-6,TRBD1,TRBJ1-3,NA,TGTGCCGGCAGCTCCAACACAGGGGGCCCTGGAAACACCATATATTTT,CAGSSNTGGPGNTIYF
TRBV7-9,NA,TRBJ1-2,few,TGTGCCAGCAGCCTACTAGGACAGCCCTATGGCTACACCTTC,CASSLLGQPYGYTF